A single sample is the source of the 21 T cell receptor beta chains below, sequenced in a study of OX40 agonist ivuxolimab in advanced cancers. Profiling relied on immunoSEQ multiplex PCR, and the TCRdb table lists in-frame clones only, not all of them. This sample carries about 89,000 clones, about nine tenths of them seen once, and the ten largest clones take 0.71%. Here the sequenced sample was CD4+ or CD8+ T cells sorted from blood, taken in a trial of the OX40 agonist ivuxolimab. The source is an adult with an advanced solid tumor such as melanoma, head and neck, liver or kidney cancer.

V usage is TRBV7-6 and J usage is TRBJ2-2, with TRBD2 as a possible D gene (5 bases). Germline CDR1 is SGHVS and CDR2 is FNYEAQ. V was trimmed by 1 base and J by 6 bases, leaving 12 bases between them. CDR3 size: 15 residues. CDR3 nucleotides: TGTGCCAGCAGCTTAGGTGGGAGTAGGGCCGGGGAGCTGTTTTTT. Its translation: CASSLGGSRAGELFF.

This clone was picked up one time. The chain couples TRBV28 to TRBJ1-1, with D possibly matching TRBD1 (6 bases). CDR3 length: 14 amino acids. Trimming removed 5 bases at V and 4 bases at J, with 14 bases between. CDR1 is MDHEN, CDR2 SYDVKM, per germline. The CDR3 region is CASSLTGLSTEAFF. CDR3 sequence (DNA): TGTGCCAGCAGTCTTACAGGGCTGAGCACTGAAGCTTTCTTT.

V is TRBV5-1 and J is TRBJ2-3; D uncertain. V lost 0 bases and J lost 5, with 7 bases in between. In germline, CDR1 is SGHRS, CDR2 YFSETQ. The CDR3 sequence is 13 residues long. The CDR3 is CASSLGTGDTQYF. The CDR3 coding sequence is TGCGCCAGCAGCTTGGGGACGGGAGATACGCAGTATTTT. The full variable domain, its missing parts supplied by reference TRBV5-1 and TRBJ2-3, is KAGVTQTPRYLIKTRGQQVTLSCSPISGHRSVSWYQQTPGQGLQFLFEYFSETQRNKGNFPGRFSGRQFSNSRSEMNVSTLELGDSALYLCASSLGTGDTQYFGPGTRLTVL.

The chain carries TRBV4-1 and TRBJ2-2; D unclear. Germline CDR1 and CDR2: MGHRA and YSYEKL. Trimming left V 0 bases short and J 6 bases short, with 8 bases between. This CDR3 has 14 residues. The CDR3 sequence is CASSQDLVSGELFF. The CDR3 coding sequence is TGCGCCAGCAGCCAAGACCTCGTTTCCGGGGAGCTGTTTTTT.

The chain links TRBV30 to TRBJ2-2; D is ambiguous. In germline, CDR1 is GTSNPN, CDR2 SVGIG (reference sequence). The length of the CDR3 is 13 residues. Trimming pared 3 bases from V and 2 bases from J, leaving 7 bases between. This chain's CDR3 is CAWSWVNTGELFF. In nucleotides, the CDR3 is TGTGCCTGGAGCTGGGTTAACACCGGGGAGCTGTTTTTT.

J is TRBJ2-7 and V is TRBV5-1; 7 bases map to TRBD1. Germline V gene data show CDR1 as SGHRS and CDR2 as YFSETQ. Trimming removed 0 bases from V and 2 bases from J; junction bases left unmatched: 5. CDR3 length: 15 amino acids. Here the CDR3 DNA reads TGCGCCAGCAGCTTGGGGGACGGGACAGCCTACGAGCAGTACTTC. Translating gives CASSLGDGTAYEQYF.

The chain couples TRBV28 to TRBJ1-2, with 10 bases aligning to TRBD1. Germline V gene sequence: CDR1 MDHEN, CDR2 SYDVKM. The V segment lost 4 bases and the J segment 5 bases; nucleotides outside the gene matches: 10. This CDR3 spans 16 amino acids. The CDR3 spells CASSSTSGTGVYGYTF. The CDR3 DNA reads as TGTGCCAGCAGTTCAACCTCCGGGACAGGGGTATATGGCTACACCTTC.

This clone was seen a handful of times. This sequence joins TRBV5-1 and TRBJ2-7; 8 nucleotides agree with TRBD1. The CDR3 totals 15 residues. Germline CDR1 and CDR2: SGHRS and YFSETQ. J was trimmed by 2 bases and V by 0 bases; bases with no gene match: 4. The CDR3 DNA follows: TGCGCCAGCAGCTTGGAGGGACAGGTTCCCTACGAGCAGTACTTC. Translating it yields CASSLEGQVPYEQYF.

The V call is TRBV28, the J call TRBJ2-7; 10 nucleotides agree with TRBD2. The CDR3 has 18 amino acids. V dropped 3 bases and J dropped 4; count of bases not matched to a gene: 15. Germline assignment: CDR1 MDHEN and CDR2 SYDVKM. The CDR3 DNA reads TGTGCCAGCAGTTTCTTCCCTAGCGGGGGCTTAACATCGTACGAGCAGTACTTC. Its protein is CASSFFPSGGLTSYEQYF.

The chain combines TRBV19 with TRBJ2-7; 9 bases align to TRBD1. CDR1 is LNHDA and CDR2 is SQIVND in the germline V gene (reference sequence). V dropped 5 bases and J dropped 3; count of bases not matched to a gene: 11. This CDR3 comprises 16 residues. The CDR3 protein is CASSAGTGSTGYEQYF. For the CDR3, the DNA is TGTGCCAGTAGTGCCGGGACAGGGTCTACCGGCTACGAGCAGTACTTC.

The count of this clone is one. The chain carries TRBV20-1 and TRBJ2-3, with 12 bases aligning to TRBD2. V gave up 6 bases and J gave up 15 bases; unmatched junction bases: 4. CDR3 length: 10 amino acids. Germline V gene sequence: CDR1 DFQATT, CDR2 SNEGSKA (reference sequence). CDR3 protein: CSARTSGIYF. The CDR3 coding sequence is TGCAGTGCCAGGACTAGCGGGATCTATTTT.

The chain recombines TRBV7-6 with TRBJ2-7, with TRBD2 matching 13 bases. This CDR3 has 17 residues. V was clipped by 0 bases and J by 2 bases; unmatched bases: 4. CDR1 and CDR2 from the germline V gene are SGHVS and FNYEAQ. The CDR3 nucleotides read TGTGCCAGCAGCTTAGCACGGACTAGCGGGGGCCCCTACGAGCAGTACTTC. Translated, it gives CASSLARTSGGPYEQYF.

The chain employs TRBV9 and TRBJ1-6; D is undetermined. This CDR3 is built from 14 residues. Looked up from germline, CDR1 is SGDLS and CDR2 is YYNGEE. V lost 2 bases and J 9 bases, leaving 12 bases between the germline ends. This CDR3 is CASSVEQRGSPLHF. The DNA of the CDR3 is TGTGCCAGCAGCGTGGAACAGCGGGGTTCACCCCTCCACTTT.

The V and J genes are TRBV5-1 and TRBJ2-3; perhaps TRBD2 as D (5 bases). The CDR3 is 14 residues long. The V and J ends lost 1 base and 3 bases respectively, with 9 bases between them. Germline V gives CDR1 SGHRS, CDR2 YFSETQ. CDR3 loop: CASSLLGGTDTQYF. CDR3 nucleotides: TGCGCCAGCAGCTTGTTGGGCGGGACAGATACGCAGTATTTT.

A single count supports this clone. V gene TRBV2 combines with J gene TRBJ1-2; D remains ambiguous. Germline CDR1 SNHLY, CDR2 FYNNEI. V lost 11 bases, J lost 6 bases, and 19 bases lay in between. CDR3 length equals 13 residues. CDR3 loop: CASKDTRANGYTF. The CDR3 bases are TGTGCCTCCAAGGATACGAGGGCGAATGGCTACACCTTC.

The chain recombines TRBV27 with TRBJ1-2; weak D call: TRBD1 (6 bases). CDR1 is MNHEY, CDR2 SMNVEV, per germline (reference sequence). The ends were cut back, 5 bases at V and 8 bases at J, with 18 bases in the middle. The CDR3 spans 14 residues. The CDR3 sequence is CASSPWGDNGGYTF. The CDR3 bases are TGTGCCAGCAGTCCCTGGGGGGACAACGGGGGCTACACCTTC.

The chain carries TRBV5-1 and TRBJ2-5; 10 positions match TRBD1. Germline values: CDR1 SGHRS, CDR2 YFSETQ. V shed 4 bases, J shed 2 bases, and the junction held 11 bases outside the gene matches. The CDR3 is 17 amino acids. CDR3 in DNA: TGCGCCAGCAGCAGGGGCACGGGGACAGGGGCGCAAGAGACCCAGTACTTC. Translated, it gives CASSRGTGTGAQETQYF.

The chain uses TRBV7-2 and TRBJ2-2; TRBD1 might be the D (6 bases). Germline V gives CDR1 SGHTA, CDR2 FQGNSA. The CDR3 length is 15 residues. Trimming removed 5 bases from V and 3 bases from J, with 13 bases in between. The CDR3 DNA follows: TGTGCCAGCAGCGTAAGAGGGGGATACACCGGGGAGCTGTTTTTT. This encodes CASSVRGGYTGELFF.

This chain joins TRBV5-1 and TRBJ2-5, with no clear D. Germline V gene sequence: CDR1 SGHRS, CDR2 YFSETQ. V lost 1 base and J lost 2, with 6 bases in between. The CDR3 is 13 residues long. CDR3 sequence (DNA): TGCGCCAGCAGCTTGCACGTACAAGAGACCCAGTACTTC. Its protein is CASSLHVQETQYF.

This chain connects TRBV4-3 to TRBJ2-6; D perhaps matches TRBD2 (5 bases). CDR3 length: 15 residues. The V gene's germline CDR1 is LGHNA and CDR2 YSLEER. V lost 3 bases, J lost 0 bases, and 6 bases lay in between. CDR3 sequence (DNA): TGCGCCAGCAGCCAGGACTTCTCTGGGGCCAACGTCCTGACTTTC. This sequence encodes CASSQDFSGANVLTF.

In its sample, this clone was seen once. The chain uses TRBV4-3 and TRBJ2-1; 11 nucleotides match TRBD2. Germline V gene data show CDR1 as LGHNA and CDR2 as YSLEER. This CDR3 spans 20 amino acids. V was clipped by 1 base and J by 0 bases; unmatched bases: 11. CDR3 residues: CASSQGSSGGALSSYNEQFF. Written as DNA, the CDR3 is TGCGCCAGCAGCCAAGGAAGTAGCGGGGGGGCTCTGAGCTCCTACAATGAGCAGTTCTTC.